Listed below are T cell receptor beta chains from one sample, sequenced in a study of cytomegalovirus exposure and HLA in healthy donors. Libraries were prepared by immunoSEQ multiplex PCR; TCRdb keeps only in-frame clonotypes and omits some of them. The repertoire includes over 150,000 clones, 77% of them detected once, and roughly 1.4% sits in the top ten. Sequenced: PBMCs. These receptor sequences come from a woman aged 25 to 45 in good health and CMV-seropositive. The CDR3 runs from the conserved cysteine through the conserved F or W. The order of the fields is D gene, clone size, J gene, V gene, CDR3 DNA, CDR3 protein. D genes are given only for firm matches. A row's size may be missing; if present it is once, few, many or a size class.

D gene: TRBD1; clone size: -; J gene: TRBJ2-7; V gene: TRBV9; CDR3 DNA: TGTGCCAGCAGCGTCGGGACAGCGAGCTCCTACGAGCAGTACTTC; CDR3 protein: CASSVGTASSYEQYF
D gene: -; clone size: -; J gene: TRBJ2-7; V gene: TRBV21-1; CDR3 DNA: TGTGCCAGCAGCACATGTGGGGACAGGTTGACCTACGAGCAGTACTTC; CDR3 protein: CASSTCGDRLTYEQYF
D gene: TRBD2; clone size: -; J gene: TRBJ2-1; V gene: TRBV28; CDR3 DNA: TGTGCCACGACCACTAGCGGGTTTTACAATGAGCAGTTCTTC; CDR3 protein: CATTTSGFYNEQFF
D gene: -; clone size: -; J gene: TRBJ1-2; V gene: TRBV4-2; CDR3 DNA: TGTGCCAGCAGCCAAGATGGCGGCGGCTACACCTTC; CDR3 protein: CASSQDGGGYTF
D gene: -; clone size: -; J gene: TRBJ1-5; V gene: TRBV2; CDR3 DNA: TGTGCCAGCATCCGCCGGGGGGGCGAGCCCCAGCATTTT; CDR3 protein: CASIRRGGEPQHF
D gene: TRBD2; clone size: -; J gene: TRBJ2-3; V gene: TRBV2; CDR3 DNA: TGTGCCAGCAGTGGACTAGCGTCGGACACAGATACGCAGTATTTT; CDR3 protein: CASSGLASDTDTQYF
D gene: TRBD2; clone size: once; J gene: TRBJ2-7; V gene: TRBV19; CDR3 DNA: TGTGCCAGTAGTCTGGGGACTAGCGGGAGAACCTACGAGCAGTACTTC; CDR3 protein: CASSLGTSGRTYEQYF
D gene: TRBD1; clone size: -; J gene: TRBJ1-2; V gene: TRBV19; CDR3 DNA: TGTGCCAGTAGTGGGGACAGGGGGCCCTTGAGGGACTATGGCTACACCTTC; CDR3 protein: CASSGDRGPLRDYGYTF
D gene: -; clone size: -; J gene: TRBJ1-1; V gene: TRBV6-5; CDR3 DNA: TGTGCCAGCAGTTACTCAAGAGGACAGCTGAACACTGAAGCTTTCTTT; CDR3 protein: CASSYSRGQLNTEAFF
D gene: -; clone size: -; J gene: TRBJ2-7; V gene: TRBV12-2; CDR3 DNA: TGTGCAAGTCGCTTAGTAGTCCCCGGACAGGGCTACGAGCAGTACTTC; CDR3 protein: CASRLVVPGQGYEQYF